One TCR beta chain is described in this entry. These data originate in a study of blood T cell repertoires in COVID-19. Study context: There were acute and convalescent COVID-19 samples, and they came from the United States, Italy and Spain. Nucleic acid was either cDNA or gDNA, and it came from T cells, B-cell-depleted T cells, or PBMCs.

Enrolment of Seattle patients took place during active infection, and they were followed longitudinally. The ends were cut back, 4 bases at V and 5 bases at J, with 17 bases in the middle. The CDR3 runs 15 residues. CDR1 and CDR2 from the germline V gene are LNHDA and SQIVND (reference sequence). Clones were read by immunoSEQ multiplex PCR, and TCRdb kept only the in-frame ones, dropping some. The data hold tens of thousands of clones, with roughly 83% observed a single time. The origin of this receptor is a man in his fifties or sixties with COVID-19, enrolled during active disease. What was sequenced was peripheral blood. The V and J genes are TRBV19 and TRBJ1-1; possibly TRBD1 for D (6 bases). The chain's CDR3 is CASSSQGRTKTEAFF. Written as DNA, the CDR3 is TGTGCCAGTAGTAGCCAGGGGAGAACCAAGACTGAAGCTTTCTTT.